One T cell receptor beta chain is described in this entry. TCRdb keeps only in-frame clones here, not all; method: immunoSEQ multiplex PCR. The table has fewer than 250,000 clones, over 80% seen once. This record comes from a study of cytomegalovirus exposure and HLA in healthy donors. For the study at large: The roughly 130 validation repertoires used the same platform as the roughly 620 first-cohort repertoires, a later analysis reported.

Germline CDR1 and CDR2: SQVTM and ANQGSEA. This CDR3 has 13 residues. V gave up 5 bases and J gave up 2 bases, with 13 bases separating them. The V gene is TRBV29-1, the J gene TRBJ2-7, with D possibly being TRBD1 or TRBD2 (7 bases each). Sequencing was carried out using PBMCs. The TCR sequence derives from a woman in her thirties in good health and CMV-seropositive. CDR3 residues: CSVWTRGPYEQYF. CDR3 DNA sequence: TGCAGCGTTTGGACTAGGGGGCCCTACGAGCAGTACTTC.